This TCR beta chain was identified during a study of T cells in Graves' hyperthyroidism and ophthalmopathy. Study results and caveats: Ophthalmopathy was told apart from stable hyperthyroidism by a 13 V-J model.

This clonotype occurred a few times. Its antigen is still unknown. It was uncontrolled infection, other autoimmune disease, pregnancy or lactation that excluded patients. From RNA transcripts, TCR beta CDR3 regions were amplified. First-round RT-PCR targeting the TCR CDR3 was performed with the HTBI primer set. A single record per CDR3 protein comes from TCRdb applying MiXCR to the multiplex PCR reads. The top ten hold approximately 3.8% of the sample, which has hundreds of thousands of distinct CDR3 sequences, about a sixth seen once. Sequenced input: blood. This TCR derives from a woman younger than 45 with Graves' hyperthyroidism.

The CDR3 region is CASSLSGQGAREQYF. The CDR3 region has the DNA TGTGCCAGTAGTCTCTCCGGACAGGGGGCGCGAGAGCAGTACTTC. The V and J genes are TRBV19 and TRBJ2-7; 11 bases are a match to TRBD1. This CDR3 comprises 15 residues. V trimming: 5 bases; J trimming: 7 bases; junction bases outside the gene matches: 10. Germline V gene lookup returns CDR1 LNHDA and CDR2 SQIVND (reference sequence). The variable domain in full, with the rest retrieved from reference TRBV19 and TRBJ2-7, is DGGITQSPKYLFRKEGQNVTLSCEQNLNHDAMYWYRQDPGQGLRLIYYSQIVNDFQKGDIAEGYSVSREKKESFPLTVTSAQKNPTAFYLCASSLSGQGAREQYFGPGTRLTVT.